The next 5 T cell receptor beta chains were all read from a single sample in a study of beta chain features in type 1 diabetes. Expressed TCRB transcripts were sequenced, since all the RNA that had been isolated was reverse transcribed. The repertoire was sequenced with immunoSEQ multiplex PCR; TCRdb's copy has only in-frame clones and lacks some. The sample shows over 700,000 clones, under 20% of them seen only once. Sequenced sample: naive CD4+ T cells from blood. Receptors originate from a woman in her late teens or twenties in good health.

This clone was recorded a few times. The rearrangement joins TRBV19 to TRBJ2-3, with 7 nucleotides matching TRBD2. The J segment lost 3 bases and the V segment lost 3 bases, leaving 6 bases of the junction unmatched. Germline CDR1 LNHDA, CDR2 SQIVND (reference sequence). The CDR3 runs to 15 residues. The chain's CDR3 is CASSIRGSVTDTQYF. In DNA, the CDR3 is TGTGCCAGTAGTATCCGCGGGAGTGTGACAGATACGCAGTATTTT.

This clone came up a few times. The same CDR3 can be traced to other DNA sequences in this sample. V and J are TRBV7-2 and TRBJ2-1; TRBD1 matches at 7 bases. V lost 5 bases and J lost 0; bases outside the gene matches: 4. Per the germline V gene, CDR1 is SGHTA and CDR2 is FQGNSA. The CDR3 covers 15 residues. Here the CDR3 DNA reads TGTGCCAGCAGCCCGAGACAGGGCTCCTACAATGAGCAGTTCTTC. As protein: CASSPRQGSYNEQFF.

The sample holds a few counts of this clone. The genes are TRBV18 and TRBJ1-5; D is unresolved. The CDR3 spans 14 residues. Germline V lookup: CDR1 KGHSH, CDR2 LQKENI. Trimming left V 2 bases short and J 5 bases short, with 10 bases between. CDR3 nucleotide sequence: TGTGCCAGCTCACCAGGAGCGGAAGATCAGCCCCAGCATTTT. This translates into CASSPGAEDQPQHF.

A word on this clone: Other DNA sequences of this sample code for an identical CDR3. This chain connects TRBV6-5 to TRBJ2-7, with D perhaps matching TRBD2 (6 bases). The CDR3 totals 15 residues. Per germline, CDR1 MNHEY and CDR2 SVGAGI. V was shortened by 0 bases and J by 1 base, with 10 bases between the two germline ends. Written as DNA, the CDR3 is TGTGCCAGCAGTTACTCGGGGGGATCTTCCTACGAGCAGTACTTC. As protein: CASSYSGGSSYEQYF.

There are a few counts of this clone. The chain links TRBV7-9 to TRBJ2-3, with a tentative D call TRBD1 (6 bases). This CDR3 comprises 18 residues. V was shortened by 1 base and J by 1 base, with 18 bases between the two germline ends. Germline V gene lookup returns CDR1 SEHNR and CDR2 FQNEAQ (reference sequence). The CDR3 protein is CASSLDRSLTGRTDTQYF. The CDR3 DNA reads as TGTGCCAGCAGCTTAGATCGTAGTCTGACAGGCCGCACAGATACGCAGTATTTT.